Shown below are 14 T cell receptor beta chains from a single sample sequenced in a study of T-cell memory formation after mild COVID-19. TCRdb independently ran MiXCR on the 5' RACE reads; one entry per CDR3 protein. The table lists 350,000 or so distinct CDR3 sequences, more than 20% of them singletons, with around a fifth in the top ten. Sequencing used PBMCs or a T cell subset sorted from them (not recorded which). The receptor set was obtained from a man aged 18-30 years who had mild COVID-19 (a few samples of this study predate the infection). Cell type and time point are not known.

The J gene is TRBJ2-3, the V gene TRBV10-1; 7 bases agree with TRBD2. This CDR3 is built from 13 residues. Germline V gives CDR1 WNHNN, CDR2 SYGVQD (reference sequence). J was trimmed by 4 bases and V by 2 bases; bases with no gene match: 0. The CDR3 reads CASSEAGADTQYF. The DNA for the CDR3 is TGCGCCAGCAGTGAGGCGGGGGCAGATACGCAGTATTTT.

This clonotype has just a few counts. The DNA of the CDR3 is TGTGCCAGCAGCCCTCGTGTCATCGGTGAGCAGTTCTTC. This sequence encodes CASSPRVIGEQFF. This rearrangement joins TRBV7-2 to TRBJ2-1; D gene ambiguous. CDR3 length: 13 residues. V lost 5 bases and J lost 9, with 14 bases in between. Germline V CDR1 and CDR2: SGHTA, FQGNSA.

The chain joins TRBV5-1 to TRBJ1-1; D gene uncertain. The CDR3 runs to 14 residues. V shed 4 bases and J shed 0 bases, with 10 bases lying between them. The germline gives CDR1 SGHRS, CDR2 YFSETQ. The DNA of the CDR3 is TGCGCCAGCAGCGTAGTGGGGATGAACACTGAAGCTTTCTTT. This gives the protein CASSVVGMNTEAFF.

This sequence joins TRBV20-1 and TRBJ1-5, with D perhaps matching TRBD1 (6 bases). The CDR3 length is 13 residues. V was trimmed by 6 bases and J by 3 bases, leaving 12 bases between them. Germline CDR1 DFQATT, CDR2 SNEGSKA (reference sequence). The DNA for the CDR3 is TGCAGTGCCCGGAGGGGGGTCAATCAGCCCCAGCATTTT. Its protein product is CSARRGVNQPQHF.

The sample holds a few counts of this clonotype. The CDR3 nucleotides are TGTGCCAGCAGCGAGAGAGAGGGTTCAGGTGAAAAACTGTTTTTT. Its translation is CASSEREGSGEKLFF. J is TRBJ1-4 and V is TRBV9, with no clear D. Trimming took off 3 bases at V and 7 bases at J, with 16 bases between the two ends. Germline V gene lookup returns CDR1 SGDLS and CDR2 YYNGEE. CDR3 length equals 15 residues.

The DNA of the CDR3 is TGTGCCACCAGCAGGGAGAAGCTGAGGGGGCCCTCGACAGATACGCAGTATTTT. This translates into CATSREKLRGPSTDTQYF. The genes are TRBV15 and TRBJ2-3; 7 bases are shared with TRBD1. The J segment lost 3 bases and the V segment lost 3 bases, leaving 15 bases of the junction unmatched. Germline loops: CDR1 LNHNV, CDR2 YYDKDF (reference sequence). This CDR3 contains 18 residues.

The chain employs TRBV6-6 and TRBJ1-2; D gene ambiguous. Germline V gene sequence: CDR1 MNHNY, CDR2 SVGAGI (reference sequence). V dropped 8 bases and J dropped 5 bases, with 21 bases sitting between them. This CDR3 is built from 15 residues. CDR3 region: CASLPRGFPGYGYTF. In nucleotides, the CDR3 is TGTGCCAGCCTTCCCCGCGGGTTCCCGGGATATGGCTACACCTTC.

The chain is built from TRBV7-2 and TRBJ2-3; D not resolved. The CDR3 loop spans 16 amino acids. V gave up 1 base and J gave up 2 bases, with 13 bases separating them. Germline-derived CDR1 and CDR2 are SGHTA and FQGNSA. Written as DNA, the CDR3 is TGTGCCAGCAGCTTAGATGTCTTTAGCTTCACAGATACGCAGTATTTT. It translates to CASSLDVFSFTDTQYF.

This clonotype was counted between two and nine times. The chain links TRBV12-3 or TRBV12-4 to TRBJ1-1, with D possibly TRBD1 on 5 matching bases. The CDR3 runs 12 residues. Trimming left V 6 bases short and J 9 bases short, with 14 bases between. The CDR3 here is CASSSRQIQAFF. CDR3 in DNA: TGTGCCAGCAGCTCTCGACAGATCCAAGCTTTCTTT.

This clonotype was counted at least ten times. The chain recombines TRBV5-1 with TRBJ2-7, with 7 bases fitting TRBD2. The CDR3 length is 13 residues. Trimming cost V 6 bases and J 5 bases; bases outside gene matches: 8. Germline V gene data show CDR1 as SGHRS and CDR2 as YFSETQ. CDR3 residues: CASMSRGDDEQYF. In nucleotides, the CDR3 is TGCGCCAGCATGAGCCGGGGGGACGACGAGCAGTACTTC.

This chain joins TRBV18 and TRBJ1-1; D remains ambiguous. Germline V gives CDR1 KGHSH, CDR2 LQKENI. Between the trimmed V and J ends, which lost 4 bases and 3 bases, there was a span of 12 bases. This CDR3 is 14 amino acids long. The CDR3, as DNA: TGTGCCAGCTCACTCTCCTTCGGGGACACTGAAGCTTTCTTT. It is translated as CASSLSFGDTEAFF.

The chain recombines TRBV4-1 with TRBJ2-2; weak D call: TRBD2 (6 bases). Trimming stripped 1 base from V and 6 bases from J, with 12 bases between. The CDR3 loop spans 15 amino acids. Germline V lookup: CDR1 MGHRA, CDR2 YSYEKL. This chain's CDR3 is CASSQGVGGAGELFF. CDR3 coding DNA: TGCGCCAGCAGCCAAGGGGTGGGGGGAGCCGGGGAGCTGTTTTTT.

The V call is TRBV5-4, the J call TRBJ1-2; 7 positions agree with TRBD1. The CDR3 totals 14 residues. Germline assignment: CDR1 SGHNT and CDR2 YYREEE (reference sequence). Germline trimming cut 1 base from V and 7 bases from J; bases unmatched to any gene: 7. The CDR3 sequence is CASSLKEGAGGYTF. In DNA, the CDR3 is TGTGCCAGCAGCTTGAAGGAGGGGGCAGGTGGCTACACCTTC.

This clonotype was detected only a few times. The J gene is TRBJ2-5, the V gene TRBV12-3 or TRBV12-4; unclear D gene. The CDR3 sequence is 18 residues long. Trimming removed 3 bases from V and 1 base from J, with 21 bases in between. This CDR3 reads CASSLGILVTRSQETQYF. The DNA of the CDR3 is TGTGCCAGCAGTTTGGGAATACTGGTTACGCGATCCCAAGAGACCCAGTACTTC.